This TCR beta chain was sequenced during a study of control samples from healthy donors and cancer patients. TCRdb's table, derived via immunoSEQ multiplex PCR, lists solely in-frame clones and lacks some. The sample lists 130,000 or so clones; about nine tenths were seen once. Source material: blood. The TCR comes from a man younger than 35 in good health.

CDR3 nucleotide sequence: TGTGCCAGCAGTTCCTTGGACAGGGGGCGAGCTTTCTTT. Protein: CASSSLDRGRAFF. V gene TRBV28 combines with J gene TRBJ1-1, with 11 bases identical to TRBD1. V lost 4 bases and J lost 10; bases outside the gene matches: 5. This CDR3 has 13 residues. CDR1 and CDR2 (germline): MDHEN, SYDVKM.